The rows below give T cell receptor beta chains drawn from one sample of a study of STAT5B mutations in CD4+ large granular lymphocyte leukemia. Libraries were prepared by immunoSEQ multiplex PCR; TCRdb keeps only in-frame clonotypes and omits some of them. The data show a few thousand clones, under 85% seen once. What was sequenced was PBMCs. The receptors originated from a man between 65 and 85 years old with CD4+ T-cell large granular lymphocyte leukemia. Both conserved end residues are part of each CDR3. A D gene is named only where the DNA matches it firmly. Size is stated for part of the rows, as once, few or many counts, or as a class when the clone is expanded.

>12|-|TRBJ1-2|-|TRBV4-1
CASRRQGFGYTF
TGTGCCAGCAGGAGGCAGGGGTTTGGCTACACCTTC
>15|-|TRBJ1-3|-|TRBV7-6
CASSETGSSGNTIYF
TGTGCCAGCAGCGAGACAGGAAGCTCTGGAAACACCATATATTTT
>15|-|TRBJ1-1|-|TRBV19
CASKDGDHLNTEAFF
TGTGCCAGTAAAGATGGGGACCATTTGAACACTGAAGCTTTCTTT
>16|-|TRBJ2-7|TRBD2|TRBV4-1
CASSQVGTSGRGEQYF
TGCGCCAGCAGCCAAGTCGGAACTAGCGGCCGCGGGGAGCAGTACTTC
>16|-|TRBJ1-2|TRBD1|TRBV9
CASSGYRQGENYGYTF
TGTGCCAGCAGCGGATACCGACAGGGCGAAAACTATGGCTACACCTTC
>15|-|TRBJ2-3|-|TRBV7-3
CASSFTRDGADTQYF
TGTGCCAGCAGCTTTACCCGGGACGGCGCAGATACGCAGTATTTT
>14|-|TRBJ1-1|TRBD1|TRBV5-6
CASSQGTGGMKAFF
TGTGCCAGCAGCCAAGGGACAGGGGGGATGAAAGCTTTCTTT
>13|-|TRBJ1-1|-|TRBV7-9
CATTITGGQRAFF
TGTGCCACTACAATAACAGGTGGCCAGAGAGCTTTCTTT
>13|-|TRBJ2-7|-|TRBV29-1
CSARDGSSYEQYF
TGCAGCGCCCGGGACGGCAGCTCCTACGAGCAGTACTTC
>15|medium-sized|TRBJ2-7|-|TRBV4-1
CASSQAAESSYEQYF
TGCGCCAGCAGCCAAGCGGCAGAGAGCTCCTACGAGCAGTACTTC